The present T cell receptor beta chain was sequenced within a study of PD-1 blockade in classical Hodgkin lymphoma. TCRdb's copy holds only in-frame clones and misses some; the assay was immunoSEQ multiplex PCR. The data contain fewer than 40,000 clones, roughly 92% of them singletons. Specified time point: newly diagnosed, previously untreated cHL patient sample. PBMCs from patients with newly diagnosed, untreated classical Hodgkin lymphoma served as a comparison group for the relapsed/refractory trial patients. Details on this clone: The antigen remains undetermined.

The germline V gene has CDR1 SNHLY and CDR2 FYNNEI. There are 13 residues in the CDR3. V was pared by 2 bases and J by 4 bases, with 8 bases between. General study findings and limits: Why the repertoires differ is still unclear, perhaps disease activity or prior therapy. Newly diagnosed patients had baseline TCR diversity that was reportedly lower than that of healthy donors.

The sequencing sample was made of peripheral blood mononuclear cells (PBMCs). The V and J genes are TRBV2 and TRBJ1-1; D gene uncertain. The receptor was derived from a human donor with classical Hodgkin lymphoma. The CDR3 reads CASSEQVATEAFF. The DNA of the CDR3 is TGTGCCAGCAGTGAACAGGTAGCCACTGAAGCTTTCTTT.